These 6 T cell receptor beta chains were all obtained from the same sample, sequenced in a study of technical replicates of blood from several donors. The data were produced by immunoSEQ multiplex PCR, yet TCRdb's version contains in-frame clones alone and is incomplete. Of approximately 81,000 clones listed, 95% to 96% were seen once; the top ten hold roughly 0.34%. Sequenced material: T cells isolated from PBMCs. These receptors were taken from a human donor in good health.

The J gene is TRBJ2-7, the V gene TRBV9; TRBD2 matches 13 bases. This CDR3 is 14 amino acids long. CDR1 and CDR2 (germline): SGDLS, YYNGEE. V lost 3 bases and J lost 7; bases outside the gene matches: 4. CDR3 residues: CASSEGTSGMEQYF. The DNA of the CDR3 is TGTGCCAGCAGCGAGGGGACTAGCGGGATGGAGCAGTACTTC. The full variable domain, with the rest looked up from reference TRBV9 and TRBJ2-7, is DSGVTQTPKHLITATGQRVTLRCSPRSGDLSVYWYQQSLDQGLQFLIQYYNGEERAKGNILERFSAQQFPDLHSELNLSSLELGDSALYFCASSEGTSGMEQYFGPGTRLTVT.

In DNA form, the CDR3 reads TGTGCCAGCAGAAAAGGAGGAGGGACGGGCTCCTACAATGAGCAGTTCTTC. This gives the protein CASRKGGGTGSYNEQFF. V usage is TRBV13 and J usage is TRBJ2-1, with a possible D match to TRBD2 (6 bases). Per germline, CDR1 PRHDT and CDR2 FYEKMQ (reference sequence). This CDR3 spans 17 amino acids. Trimming removed 6 bases from V and 0 bases from J, with 18 bases in between.

CDR3 residues: CASSEPLQGWTGELFF. Here the CDR3 DNA reads TGTGCCAGCAGTGAACCTCTACAGGGTTGGACCGGGGAGCTGTTTTTT. The chain is built from TRBV2 and TRBJ2-2; TRBD1 is a possible D gene (6 bases). Germline values: CDR1 SNHLY, CDR2 FYNNEI. V lost 2 bases to trimming and J lost 5 bases, with 15 bases between them. The CDR3 sequence is 16 residues long. The full variable domain, in which reference TRBV2 and TRBJ2-2 provide the parts outside the CDR3, is EPEVTQTPSHQVTQMGQEVILRCVPISNHLYFYWYRQILGQKVEFLVSFYNNEISEKSEIFDDQFSVERPDGSNFTLKIRSTKLEDSAMYFCASSEPLQGWTGELFFGEGSRLTVL.

The chain couples TRBV28 to TRBJ1-2; 9 bases are shared with TRBD1. This CDR3 region has 16 residues. The V gene end was trimmed by 5 bases and the J gene end by 4 bases; junction bases not matched to a gene: 11. Germline assignment: CDR1 MDHEN and CDR2 SYDVKM. The CDR3 nucleotides read TGTGCCAGCAGTATTCCGGGACAGGGCTTTTCCTATGGCTACACCTTC. Its protein product is CASSIPGQGFSYGYTF.

The chain is built from TRBV10-3 and TRBJ2-1; TRBD1 is a possible D gene (6 bases). V lost 0 bases to trimming and J lost 3 bases, with 12 bases between them. Per germline, CDR1 ENHRY and CDR2 SYGVKD. The CDR3 has 16 amino acids. The CDR3 protein is CAISESQGHLYNEQFF. The DNA for the CDR3 is TGTGCCATCAGTGAGTCGCAGGGACACCTCTACAATGAGCAGTTCTTC.

This sequence joins TRBV19 and TRBJ2-1, with a possible D match to TRBD2 (5 bases). Germline V lookup: CDR1 LNHDA, CDR2 SQIVND (reference sequence). The CDR3 loop spans 15 amino acids. V dropped 2 bases and J dropped 3 bases, with 11 bases sitting between them. CDR3 region: CASSIYLAGYNEQFF. The CDR3 nucleotides read TGTGCCAGTAGTATATACCTAGCAGGCTACAATGAGCAGTTCTTC.